This TCR beta chain emerged from a study of T cell changes during pregnancy in multiple sclerosis. TCRdb keeps only in-frame clones here, not all; method: immunoSEQ multiplex PCR. The table records 56,000 or so clones, 75% to 95% of them present only once. Germline V CDR1 and CDR2: MNHNS, SASEGT. There are 16 residues in the CDR3. Unmatched junction bases numbered 4, after V lost 1 base and J lost 3 bases. This TCR was recovered from a female donor in good health, enrolled as a control in a pregnancy study. This chain connects TRBV6-1 to TRBJ2-3; 10 nucleotides align to TRBD1. This sample comprised peripheral blood, obtained in the first trimester of pregnancy. CDR3 residues: CASSEDPGQGTDTQYF. The DNA for the CDR3 is TGTGCCAGCAGTGAAGATCCGGGACAGGGGACAGATACGCAGTATTTT.